The 24 T cell receptor beta chains given below trace back to one sample, sequenced in a study of cytotoxic CD8 clonotypes in ibrutinib-treated CLL. TCRdb keeps only in-frame clones here, not all; method: immunoSEQ multiplex PCR. The sample comprises approximately 100,000 clones, 75% to 80% of which are singletons, and around 24% rests with the top ten. The source material was PBMCs, sampled after 24 months of ibrutinib treatment. Every receptor here comes from a human donor with chronic lymphocytic leukemia.

V and J are TRBV28 and TRBJ1-1, with 9 bases matching TRBD1. This CDR3 is built from 14 residues. V lost 6 bases and J lost 4; bases outside the gene matches: 6. Germline assignment: CDR1 MDHEN and CDR2 SYDVKM. CDR3 DNA: TGTGCCAGCAGAACACCGGGACAGGGCACTGAAGCTTTCTTT. Its translation: CASRTPGQGTEAFF.

The rearrangement uses TRBV7-6 and TRBJ2-7; TRBD1 is a possible D gene (5 bases). The CDR3 extends over 14 amino acids. With 2 bases removed from V and 0 bases from J, the gap between germline ends came to 8 bases. CDR1 and CDR2 (germline): SGHVS, FNYEAQ. CDR3 amino acids: CASSLRQFSYEQYF. The CDR3 nucleotides are TGTGCCAGCAGCTTACGACAGTTCTCCTACGAGCAGTACTTC. The full variable domain, completed using reference TRBV7-6 and TRBJ2-7, is GAGVSQSPRYKVTKRGQDVALRCDPISGHVSLYWYRQALGQGPEFLTYFNYEAQQDKSGLPNDRFSAERPEGSISTLTIQRTEQRDSAMYRCASSLRQFSYEQYFGPGTRLTVT.

The chain carries TRBV19 and TRBJ2-7; D perhaps matches TRBD2 (7 bases). From germline, CDR1 is LNHDA and CDR2 SQIVND (reference sequence). The CDR3 is 17 amino acids. The V end lost 5 bases, the J end lost 0 bases, and 20 bases lay between the germline ends. The CDR3, as DNA: TGTGCCAGTAGTCGCGACTTTGCGGGGGCCGTCTCCTACGAGCAGTACTTC. Translation gives CASSRDFAGAVSYEQYF. The whole variable domain, filled in from reference TRBV19 and TRBJ2-7, reads DGGITQSPKYLFRKEGQNVTLSCEQNLNHDAMYWYRQDPGQGLRLIYYSQIVNDFQKGDIAEGYSVSREKKESFPLTVTSAQKNPTAFYLCASSRDFAGAVSYEQYFGPGTRLTVT.

This clone was detected only a few times. V is TRBV5-4 and J is TRBJ2-2; 10 bases are a match to TRBD2. The CDR3 runs to 17 residues. Germline lookup yields CDR1 SGHNT and CDR2 YYREEE (reference sequence). After removal of 4 bases from V and 2 bases from J, the junction contained 8 bases not matched to a gene. The CDR3, as DNA: TGTGCCAGCAGCCTACCTAGCGGGAGAGGTAACACCGGGGAGCTGTTTTTT. Amino acid sequence: CASSLPSGRGNTGELFF.

The chain carries TRBV27 and TRBJ1-4; D remains ambiguous. CDR1 and CDR2 (germline): MNHEY, SMNVEV (reference sequence). V gave up 6 bases and J gave up 4 bases, with 18 bases separating them. This CDR3 has 16 amino acids. CDR3 bases: TGTGCCAGCAGCCTCCAATTTGGGTCTCTTAATGAAAAACTGTTTTTT. This encodes CASSLQFGSLNEKLFF. Combining the CDR3 with reference TRBV27 and TRBJ1-4 gives the whole variable domain EAQVTQNPRYLITVTGKKLTVTCSQNMNHEYMSWYRQDPGLGLRQIYYSMNVEVTDKGDVPEGYKVSRKEKRNFPLILESPSPNQTSLYFCASSLQFGSLNEKLFFGSGTQLSVL.

The J gene is TRBJ1-2, the V gene TRBV28; TRBD1 is a possible D gene (6 bases). Trimming left V 5 bases short and J 4 bases short, with 20 bases between. CDR3 length: 16 amino acids. Per the germline V gene, CDR1 is MDHEN and CDR2 is SYDVKM. This chain's CDR3 is CASSGERTAFFYGYTF. Here the CDR3 DNA reads TGTGCCAGCAGTGGTGAGAGGACAGCCTTTTTCTATGGCTACACCTTC.

This clone appeared many times. This rearrangement joins TRBV28 to TRBJ1-5, with no clear D. The V gene lost 6 bases and the J gene lost 3 bases, with 9 bases spanning the gap. Per the germline V gene, CDR1 is MDHEN and CDR2 is SYDVKM. CDR3 length: 13 residues. CDR3 sequence (DNA): TGTGCCAGCAGCCACGTATACAATCAGCCCCAGCATTTT. Translation: CASSHVYNQPQHF.

The chain is built from TRBV2 and TRBJ1-6, with a tentative D call TRBD1 (5 bases). Germline-derived CDR1 and CDR2 are SNHLY and FYNNEI. This CDR3 comprises 17 residues. V lost 5 bases and J lost 0, with 14 bases in between. CDR3 in amino acids: CASSRDGQSSYNSPLHF. The CDR3 bases are TGTGCCAGCAGTCGGGACGGCCAGAGCTCCTATAATTCACCCCTCCACTTT. Complete variable domain (other parts from reference TRBV2 and TRBJ1-6): EPEVTQTPSHQVTQMGQEVILRCVPISNHLYFYWYRQILGQKVEFLVSFYNNEISEKSEIFDDQFSVERPDGSNFTLKIRSTKLEDSAMYFCASSRDGQSSYNSPLHFGNGTRLTVT.

The chain recombines TRBV27 with TRBJ1-2; D is undetermined. Germline CDR1 reads MNHEY; CDR2 reads SMNVEV (reference sequence). The CDR3 totals 14 residues. With 5 bases removed from V and 4 bases from J, the gap between germline ends came to 14 bases. The DNA for the CDR3 is TGTGCCAGCAGTCCGCGAGGCGGCTCCTATGGCTACACCTTC. The encoded protein is CASSPRGGSYGYTF.

The rearrangement uses TRBV18 and TRBJ1-1; 8 bases are a match to TRBD1. Germline loops: CDR1 KGHSH, CDR2 LQKENI. The CDR3 covers 15 residues. Germline trimming cut 5 bases from V and 6 bases from J; bases unmatched to any gene: 11. CDR3 in DNA: TGTGCCAGCTCATTACAGACAGGGGCTTCTGCTGAAGCTTTCTTT. Translated: CASSLQTGASAEAFF.

The chain joins TRBV5-1 to TRBJ2-7, with 7 bases lining up with TRBD2. V shed 0 bases, J shed 4 bases, and the junction held 1 base outside the gene matches. The CDR3 contains 13 residues. CDR1 and CDR2 (germline): SGHRS, YFSETQ. CDR3 residues: CASSLGGGYEQYF. The DNA for the CDR3 is TGCGCCAGCAGCTTGGGGGGAGGGTACGAGCAGTACTTC. Drawing the rest from reference TRBV5-1 and TRBJ2-7, the complete variable domain is KAGVTQTPRYLIKTRGQQVTLSCSPISGHRSVSWYQQTPGQGLQFLFEYFSETQRNKGNFPGRFSGRQFSNSRSEMNVSTLELGDSALYLCASSLGGGYEQYFGPGTRLTVT.

V is TRBV13 and J is TRBJ2-7; 9 bases agree with TRBD2. J gave up 3 bases and V 5 bases, and 11 bases lay outside the gene matches. CDR1 PRHDT and CDR2 FYEKMQ come from the germline V gene (reference sequence). The CDR3 totals 16 residues. DNA of the CDR3: TGTGCCAGCAGCCCCCGCGTGGGCGGGAGGGTCTACGAGCAGTACTTC. This translates into CASSPRVGGRVYEQYF.

The rearrangement links TRBV7-2 to TRBJ1-1; D is possibly TRBD1 (6 bases). Germline lookup yields CDR1 SGHTA and CDR2 FQGNSA. The CDR3 sequence is 15 residues long. Between the trimmed V and J ends, which lost 2 bases and 4 bases, there was a span of 14 bases. The CDR3 reads CASSLIGGRTTEAFF. The CDR3 region has the DNA TGTGCCAGCAGCTTAATAGGGGGTAGAACCACTGAAGCTTTCTTT.

The CDR3 sequence: CASSSFQGFNTIYF. The CDR3 DNA follows: TGTGCCAGCAGCTCGTTTCAGGGGTTCAACACCATATATTTT. The J gene is TRBJ1-3, the V gene TRBV7-2, with D tentatively TRBD1 (6 bases). Between the trimmed V and J ends, which lost 4 bases and 7 bases, there was a span of 14 bases. Germline values: CDR1 SGHTA, CDR2 FQGNSA. CDR3 length: 14 residues.

This clone was recorded many times. V is TRBV6-4 and J is TRBJ1-6, with 9 bases fitting TRBD1. V was pared by 0 bases and J by 10 bases, with 22 bases of the junction left unmatched. The CDR3 covers 21 residues. From germline, CDR1 is MRHNA and CDR2 SNTAGT. This chain's CDR3 is CASSDSGFGHIRTGDVSPLHF. In DNA, the CDR3 is TGTGCCAGCAGTGACTCTGGTTTTGGCCATATACGGACAGGGGACGTGTCACCCCTCCACTTT.

The chain employs TRBV7-9 and TRBJ2-3; tentatively, D is TRBD1 (5 bases). CDR1 and CDR2 from the germline V gene are SEHNR and FQNEAQ (reference sequence). Trimming pared 5 bases from V and 3 bases from J, leaving 9 bases between. CDR3 length: 13 amino acids. CDR3 DNA: TGTGCCAGCAGCCCGCACAGGACAGATACGCAGTATTTT. Residues: CASSPHRTDTQYF. Based on the CDR3 plus reference TRBV7-9 and TRBJ2-3, the full variable domain is DTGVSQNPRHKITKRGQNVTFRCDPISEHNRLYWYRQTLGQGPEFLTYFQNEAQLEKSRLLSDRFSAERPKGSFSTLEIQRTEQGDSAMYLCASSPHRTDTQYFGPGTRLTVL.

The J gene is TRBJ2-2, the V gene TRBV5-7; tentatively, D is TRBD2 (6 bases). TRBV5-7 is flagged as an ORF with uncertain function. The CDR3 has 15 residues. Trimming removed 4 bases from V and 2 bases from J, with 12 bases in between. The CDR3 sequence is CASSAGTHNTGELFF. In DNA, the CDR3 is TGTGCCAGCAGCGCCGGGACTCACAACACCGGGGAGCTGTTTTTT.

V gene TRBV30 combines with J gene TRBJ2-3; D gene uncertain. V shed 4 bases and J shed 2 bases, with 19 bases lying between them. CDR1 is GTSNPN, CDR2 SVGIG, per germline (reference sequence). CDR3 size: 16 residues. CDR3 amino acids: CAWTRNYNRDTDTQYF. CDR3 bases: TGTGCCTGGACCCGGAACTATAATAGGGACACAGATACGCAGTATTTT.

This chain uses TRBV10-3 with TRBJ2-5; no firm D call. Germline lookup yields CDR1 ENHRY and CDR2 SYGVKD. V was trimmed by 5 bases and J by 5 bases, leaving 12 bases between them. The CDR3 consists of 13 residues. DNA for the CDR3: TGTGCCATCAGTCCAGGTCCGGAGGAGACCCAGTACTTC. It specifies CAISPGPEETQYF.

The chain recombines TRBV9 with TRBJ2-2; no reliable D call. Germline V gene sequence: CDR1 SGDLS, CDR2 YYNGEE. The CDR3 sequence is 17 residues long. V shed 4 bases and J shed 3 bases, with 19 bases lying between them. This chain's CDR3 is CASSSSGRSLDTGELFF. The CDR3 DNA follows: TGTGCCAGCAGCTCTTCCGGGCGGTCCTTGGACACCGGGGAGCTGTTTTTT. Variable domain in full (rest from reference TRBV9 and TRBJ2-2): DSGVTQTPKHLITATGQRVTLRCSPRSGDLSVYWYQQSLDQGLQFLIQYYNGEERAKGNILERFSAQQFPDLHSELNLSSLELGDSALYFCASSSSGRSLDTGELFFGEGSRLTVL.

The chain joins TRBV4-1 to TRBJ2-1, with D possibly matching TRBD1 (5 bases). V lost 1 base and J lost 0, with 10 bases in between. The CDR3 length is 16 residues. CDR1 MGHRA and CDR2 YSYEKL come from the germline V gene. CDR3 residues: CASSQVYRSSYNEQFF. As DNA, the CDR3 is TGCGCCAGCAGCCAAGTTTACAGGAGCTCCTACAATGAGCAGTTCTTC.

The rearrangement uses TRBV5-6 and TRBJ2-3; the match to TRBD2 covers 7 bases. With 3 bases clipped from V and 0 bases from J, the junction kept 4 bases outside the gene matches. Germline V lookup: CDR1 SGHDT, CDR2 YYEEEE. The CDR3 length is 15 residues. CDR3 residues: CASSSLADSTDTQYF. In DNA, the CDR3 is TGTGCCAGCAGCTCCCTAGCGGATAGCACAGATACGCAGTATTTT. Variable domain in full (rest from reference TRBV5-6 and TRBJ2-3): DAGVTQSPTHLIKTRGQQVTLRCSPKSGHDTVSWYQQALGQGPQFIFQYYEEEERQRGNFPDRFSGHQFPNYSSELNVNALLLGDSALYLCASSSLADSTDTQYFGPGTRLTVL.

The chain couples TRBV7-2 to TRBJ2-1, with TRBD2 matching over 9 bases. Trimming at V came to 4 bases and at J to 7 bases, leaving 11 bases not matched to a gene. The germline CDR1 and CDR2 sequences are SGHTA and FQGNSA. The CDR3 extends over 16 amino acids. For the CDR3, the DNA is TGTGCCAGCAGCTCAGAAAGCGGGAGGAGTGGAAATGAGCAGTTCTTC. Translated: CASSSESGRSGNEQFF.

V gene TRBV30 combines with J gene TRBJ1-1; D unresolved. From germline, CDR1 is GTSNPN and CDR2 SVGIG (reference sequence). Trimming took 0 bases from V and 1 from J, leaving 15 bases between them. The CDR3 length is 16 residues. The CDR3 coding sequence is TGTGCCTGGAGTGTAGTGAACCCTAGACGGAACACTGAAGCTTTCTTT. Translation: CAWSVVNPRRNTEAFF.